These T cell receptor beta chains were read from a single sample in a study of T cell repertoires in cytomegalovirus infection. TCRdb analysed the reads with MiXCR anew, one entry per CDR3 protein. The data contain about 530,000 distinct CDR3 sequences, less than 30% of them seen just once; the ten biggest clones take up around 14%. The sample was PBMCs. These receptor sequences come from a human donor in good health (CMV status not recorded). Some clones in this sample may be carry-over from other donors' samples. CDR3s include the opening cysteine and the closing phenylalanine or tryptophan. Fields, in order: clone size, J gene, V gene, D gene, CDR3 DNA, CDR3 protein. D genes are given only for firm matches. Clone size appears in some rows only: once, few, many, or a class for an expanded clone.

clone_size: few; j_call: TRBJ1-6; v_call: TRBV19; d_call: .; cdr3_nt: TGTGCCAGTAGGACAGGTTATAATTCACCCCTCCACTTT; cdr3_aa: CASRTGYNSPLHF
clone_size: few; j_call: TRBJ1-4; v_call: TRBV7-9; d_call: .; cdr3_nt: TGTGCCAGCAGCTTAGGGGCTCTCTCAACTAATGAAAAACTGTTTTTT; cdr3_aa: CASSLGALSTNEKLFF
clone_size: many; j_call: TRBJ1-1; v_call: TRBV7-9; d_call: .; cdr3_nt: TGTGCCAGCAGCTTAGTTGTTACTGAAGCTTTCTTT; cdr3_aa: CASSLVVTEAFF
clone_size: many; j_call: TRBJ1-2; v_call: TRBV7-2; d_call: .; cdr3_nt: TGTGCCAGCAGCACTGACTATGGCTACACCTTC; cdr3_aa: CASSTDYGYTF
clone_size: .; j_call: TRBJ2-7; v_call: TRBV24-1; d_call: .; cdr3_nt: TGTGCCACCAGTGATCCCCCTACTAGTCCCGAGCAGTACTTC; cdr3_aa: CATSDPPTSPEQYF
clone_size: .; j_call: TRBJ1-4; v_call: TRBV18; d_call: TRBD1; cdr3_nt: TGTGCCAGCTTCAGGGGGCTCGGTGAAAAACTGTTTTTT; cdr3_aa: CASFRGLGEKLFF
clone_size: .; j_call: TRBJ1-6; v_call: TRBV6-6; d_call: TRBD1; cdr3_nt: TGTGCCAGCAGTTACAACAGGGGGCAGAATTCACCCCTCCACTTT; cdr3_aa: CASSYNRGQNSPLHF
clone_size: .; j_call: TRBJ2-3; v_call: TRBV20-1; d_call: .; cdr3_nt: TGCAGTGCTACGGGGGACTTGTACGGGAGTAGAGCAGATACGCAGTATTTT; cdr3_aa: CSATGDLYGSRADTQYF
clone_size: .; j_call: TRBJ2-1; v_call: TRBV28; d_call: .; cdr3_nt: TGTGCCAGCCATCCCGGGCTAGCAGGAGAGCAGTTCTTC; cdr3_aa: CASHPGLAGEQFF
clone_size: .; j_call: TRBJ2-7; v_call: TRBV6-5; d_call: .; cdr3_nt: TGTGCCAGCAGACTCGGACTGAGCTCCTACGAGCAGTACTTC; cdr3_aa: CASRLGLSSYEQYF
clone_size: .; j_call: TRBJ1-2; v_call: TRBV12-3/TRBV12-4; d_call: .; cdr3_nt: TGTGCCAGCAGCCAAACAGGGTCGTTGAGAGGCTACACCTTC; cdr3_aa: CASSQTGSLRGYTF
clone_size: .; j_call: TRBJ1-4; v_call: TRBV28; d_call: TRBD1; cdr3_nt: TGTGCCAGCAGGGGCCAGGGGGGTGAAAAACTGTTTTTT; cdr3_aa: CASRGQGGEKLFF
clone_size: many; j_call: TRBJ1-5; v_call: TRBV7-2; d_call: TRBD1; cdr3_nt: TGTGCCAGCAGCCGGACAGGGTGGCAGCCCCAGCATTTT; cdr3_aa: CASSRTGWQPQHF
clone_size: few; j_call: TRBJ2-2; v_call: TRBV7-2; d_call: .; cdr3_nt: TGTGCCAGCAGCCCTTGGACGGCGAACACCGGGGAGCTGTTTTTT; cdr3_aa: CASSPWTANTGELFF
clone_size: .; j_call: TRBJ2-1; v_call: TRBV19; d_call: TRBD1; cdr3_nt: TGTGCCAGTAGTAGCGGACAGGCCTACTCCTACAATGAGCAGTTCTTC; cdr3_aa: CASSSGQAYSYNEQFF
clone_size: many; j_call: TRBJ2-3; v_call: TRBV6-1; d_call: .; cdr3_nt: TGTGCCAGCAGCTCTCAGCCGTTACCCCCCACAGATACGCAGTATTTT; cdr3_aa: CASSSQPLPPTDTQYF
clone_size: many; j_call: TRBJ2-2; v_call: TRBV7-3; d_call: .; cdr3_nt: TGTGCCAGCAGCTTAACGACGTCGAACACCGGGGAGCTGTTTTTT; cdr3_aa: CASSLTTSNTGELFF
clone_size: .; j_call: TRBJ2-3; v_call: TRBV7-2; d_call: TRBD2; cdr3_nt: TGTGCCAGCAGCTTTAGCGGGAGAGTAGATACGCAGTATTTT; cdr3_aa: CASSFSGRVDTQYF
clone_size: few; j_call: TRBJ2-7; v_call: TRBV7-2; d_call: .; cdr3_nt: TGTGCCAGCAGCTCCCGTGAGAGCTACGAGCAGTACTTC; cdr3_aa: CASSSRESYEQYF
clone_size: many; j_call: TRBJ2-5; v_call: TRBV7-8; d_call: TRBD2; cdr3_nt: TGTGCCAGCAGCTCACAAGGAGCGGGAGTATCAGAGACCCAGTACTTC; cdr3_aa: CASSSQGAGVSETQYF
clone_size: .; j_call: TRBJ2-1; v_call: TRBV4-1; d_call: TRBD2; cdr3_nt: TGCGCCAGCAGCAAAAGCTCAGCGGGACCGGAGTACAATGAGCAGTTCTTC; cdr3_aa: CASSKSSAGPEYNEQFF
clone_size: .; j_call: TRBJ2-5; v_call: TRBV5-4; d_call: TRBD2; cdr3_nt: TGTGCCAGCAGCTTAATAGGTAGCGGGAGGAACCAAGAGACCCAGTACTTC; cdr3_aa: CASSLIGSGRNQETQYF
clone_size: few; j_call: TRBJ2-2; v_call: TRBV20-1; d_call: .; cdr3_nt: TGCAGTGCTAGGGGCTCCACGGGAGCCGGGGAGCTGTTTTTT; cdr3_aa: CSARGSTGAGELFF
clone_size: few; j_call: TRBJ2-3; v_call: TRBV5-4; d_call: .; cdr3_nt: TGTGCCAGCAGCCCTAACCCCCCGGGAAGCACAGATACGCAGTATTTT; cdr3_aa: CASSPNPPGSTDTQYF
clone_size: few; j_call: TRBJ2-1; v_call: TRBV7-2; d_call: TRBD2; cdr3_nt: TGTGCCAGCAGCTTAGCTATCTCTAGCGGAGCCTACAATGAGCAGTTCTTC; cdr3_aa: CASSLAISSGAYNEQFF
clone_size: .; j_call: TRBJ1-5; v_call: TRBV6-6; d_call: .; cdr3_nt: TGTGCCAGCAGACAGCCGTATAGCAATCAGCCCCAGCATTTT; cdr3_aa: CASRQPYSNQPQHF
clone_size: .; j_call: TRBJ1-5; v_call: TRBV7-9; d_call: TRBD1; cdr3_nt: TGTGCCAGCAGCACAGACGGGACAGGGTGGGGGAATCAGCCCCAGCATTTT; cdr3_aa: CASSTDGTGWGNQPQHF
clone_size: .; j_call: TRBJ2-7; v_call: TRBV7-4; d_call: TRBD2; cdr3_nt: TGTGCCAGCAGCTTAGGCCTAGCGGGACCCGACGAGCAGTACTTC; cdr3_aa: CASSLGLAGPDEQYF
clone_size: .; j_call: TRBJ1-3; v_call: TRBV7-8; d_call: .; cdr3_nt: TGTGCCAGCAGCCTGGGACAAGTCTCTGGAAACACCATATATTTT; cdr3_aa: CASSLGQVSGNTIYF
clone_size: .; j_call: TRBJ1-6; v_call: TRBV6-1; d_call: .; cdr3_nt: TGTGCCAGCGGGTTGGGGACACGTAATTCACCCCTCCACTTT; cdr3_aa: CASGLGTRNSPLHF
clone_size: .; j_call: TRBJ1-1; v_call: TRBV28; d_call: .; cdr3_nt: TGTGCCAGCAGTTTATTTAGCCTATTCCCGGTGAGCACTGAAGCTTTCTTT; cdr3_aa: CASSLFSLFPVSTEAFF
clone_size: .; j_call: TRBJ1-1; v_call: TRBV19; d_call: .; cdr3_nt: TGTGCCAGTACATCACCCCGGGAGACACTGCCCGAAGCTTTCTTT; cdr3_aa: CASTSPRETLPEAFF
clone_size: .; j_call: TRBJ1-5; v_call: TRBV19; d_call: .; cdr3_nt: TGTGCCAGTAGTACGCCCTATCAGCCCCAGCATTTT; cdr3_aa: CASSTPYQPQHF
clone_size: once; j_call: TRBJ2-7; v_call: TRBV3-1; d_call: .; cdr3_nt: TGTGCCAGCAGCCCTGCGACCGCCTTGAGCTCCTACGAGCAGTACTTC; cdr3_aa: CASSPATALSSYEQYF
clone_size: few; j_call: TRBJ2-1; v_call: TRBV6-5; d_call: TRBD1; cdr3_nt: TGTGCCAGCAGTTTATCAACAGGGGTTTCCATCAATGAGCAGTTCTTC; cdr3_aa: CASSLSTGVSINEQFF
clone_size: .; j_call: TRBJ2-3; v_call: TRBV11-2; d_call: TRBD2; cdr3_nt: TGTGCCAGCAGCCGTCGTTCTAGCGGGGCGACAGATACGCAGTATTTT; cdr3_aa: CASSRRSSGATDTQYF
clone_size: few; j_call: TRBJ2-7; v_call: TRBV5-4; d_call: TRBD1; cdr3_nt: TGTGCCAGCAGCTTGGCCGAAAACAGGGGGTTGGACTCCTACGAGCAGTACTTC; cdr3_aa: CASSLAENRGLDSYEQYF
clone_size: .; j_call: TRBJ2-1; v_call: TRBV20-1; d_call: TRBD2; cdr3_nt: TGCAGTGCTAGAGATCTCGGGGGGTACAATGAGCAGTTCTTC; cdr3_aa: CSARDLGGYNEQFF
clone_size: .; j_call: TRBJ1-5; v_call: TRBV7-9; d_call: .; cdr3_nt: TGTGCCAGCAGCTTGACGTCGGGCCCCCTCAATCAGCCCCAGCATTTT; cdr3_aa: CASSLTSGPLNQPQHF
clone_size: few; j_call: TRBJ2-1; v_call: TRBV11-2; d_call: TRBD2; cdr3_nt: TGTGCCAGCAGCTTAGACCCACTAGCGGGAGGGCGAGGTGAGCAGTTCTTC; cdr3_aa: CASSLDPLAGGRGEQFF
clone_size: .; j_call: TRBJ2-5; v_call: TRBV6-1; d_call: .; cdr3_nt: TGTGCCAGCAGTGGGGGGGCGTGGGAGACCCAGTACTTC; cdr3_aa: CASSGGAWETQYF
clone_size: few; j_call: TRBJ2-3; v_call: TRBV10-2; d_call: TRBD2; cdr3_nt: TGCGCCAGCAGAAGCGGGAGGAGGTCAGATACGCAGTATTTT; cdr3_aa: CASRSGRRSDTQYF
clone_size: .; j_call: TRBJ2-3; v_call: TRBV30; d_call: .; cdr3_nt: TGTGCCTGGAGCACAATGGCGGATACGCAGTATTTT; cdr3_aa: CAWSTMADTQYF
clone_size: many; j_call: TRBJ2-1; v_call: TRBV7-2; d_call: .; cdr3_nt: TGTGCCAGCAGCTTCGCGGGCCCGGGAGTAAGTGAGCAGTTCTTC; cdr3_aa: CASSFAGPGVSEQFF
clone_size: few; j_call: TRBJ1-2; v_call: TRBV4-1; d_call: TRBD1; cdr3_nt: TGTGCCAGCAGCCAACCCACCACAGGGGGCGACTATGGCTACACCTTC; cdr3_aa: CASSQPTTGGDYGYTF
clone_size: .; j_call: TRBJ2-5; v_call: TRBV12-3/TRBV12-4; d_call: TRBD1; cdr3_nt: TGTGCCAGCAGCCTGGGGACAGGGCATGGGGAGACCCAGTACTTC; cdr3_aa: CASSLGTGHGETQYF
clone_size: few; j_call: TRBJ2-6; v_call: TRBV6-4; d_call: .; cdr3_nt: TGTGCCAGCAGTGAACCGACAGGGGCCAACGTCCTGACTTTC; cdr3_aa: CASSEPTGANVLTF
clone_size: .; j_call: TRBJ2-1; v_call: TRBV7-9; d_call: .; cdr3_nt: TGTGCCAGCAGCTTCCCCAGCCAGGGGACGAATGAGCAGTTCTTC; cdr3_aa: CASSFPSQGTNEQFF
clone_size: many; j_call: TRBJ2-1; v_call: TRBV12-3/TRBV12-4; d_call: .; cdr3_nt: TGTGCCAGCAGTAAAGGGGTAGCGGAACTTTACAATGAGCAGTTCTTC; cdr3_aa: CASSKGVAELYNEQFF
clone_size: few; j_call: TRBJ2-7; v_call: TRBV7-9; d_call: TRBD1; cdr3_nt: TGTGCCTTAGCGGGGACAGGGGCGGACTACGAGCAGTACTTC; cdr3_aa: CALAGTGADYEQYF
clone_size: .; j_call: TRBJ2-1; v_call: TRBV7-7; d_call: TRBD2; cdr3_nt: TGTGCTAGCAGCATCGGACTAGCGGGAGGCAATGAGCAGTTCTTC; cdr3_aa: CASSIGLAGGNEQFF
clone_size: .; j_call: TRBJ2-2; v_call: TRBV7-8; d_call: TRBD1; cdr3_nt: TGTGCCAGCAGCTTAGCCCGACAGGGGGCCCCGAACACCGGGGAGCTGTTTTTT; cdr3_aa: CASSLARQGAPNTGELFF